The 8 T cell receptor beta chains listed next were all sequenced from one sample in a study of early T cells in non-severe SARS-CoV-2 infection. TCRdb used MiXCR to reprocess the 5' RACE reads, holding one entry per CDR3 protein. The table includes roughly 86,000 distinct CDR3 sequences, roughly 14% detected once. Input material: whole blood. Receptors originate from an adult who was a healthcare worker with PCR-confirmed SARS-CoV-2 infection or an uninfected control (not recorded which).

The V gene is TRBV2, the J gene TRBJ2-3; 7 bases line up with TRBD1. The CDR3 is made up of 15 amino acids. V was clipped by 10 bases and J by 2 bases; unmatched bases: 12. CDR1 SNHLY and CDR2 FYNNEI come from the germline V gene. CDR3 amino acids: CATQAQGSHTDTQYF. The CDR3 DNA reads TGTGCCACCCAGGCACAGGGGTCGCACACAGATACGCAGTATTTT.

The rearrangement links TRBV3-1 to TRBJ1-5; the D is unclear. This CDR3 region has 14 residues. CDR1 LGHDT and CDR2 YNNKEL come from the germline V gene (reference sequence). Trimming removed 0 bases at V and 4 bases at J, with 7 bases between. The DNA of the CDR3 is TGTGCCAGCAGCCAAGAGTTGGAGAATCAGCCCCAGCATTTT. Translation: CASSQELENQPQHF.

This clonotype occurred once. The chain employs TRBV10-2 and TRBJ1-1, with 8 bases that match TRBD1. The CDR3 covers 12 residues. Per the germline V gene, CDR1 is WSHSY and CDR2 is SAAADI. The V and J ends lost 7 bases and 9 bases, in that order; junction bases with no gene match: 7. The CDR3 DNA sequence: TGCGCCAGCAAACGGGACAGGACGAAAGCTTTCTTT. Encoded protein: CASKRDRTKAFF.

The V call is TRBV4-2, the J call TRBJ1-3, with D uncertain. In germline, CDR1 is LGHNA, CDR2 YNFKEQ. The CDR3 consists of 17 residues. V lost 1 base, J lost 0 bases, and 13 bases lay in between. CDR3 bases: TGTGCCAGCAGCCAAGGCAAGGCGGTTTCCTCTGGAAACACCATATATTTT. The encoded protein is CASSQGKAVSSGNTIYF.

This clonotype was recorded many times. V gene TRBV19 combines with J gene TRBJ2-1, with 9 nucleotides matching TRBD2. V dropped 6 bases and J dropped 2; count of bases not matched to a gene: 11. The CDR3 runs to 17 residues. Germline CDR1 LNHDA, CDR2 SQIVND (reference sequence). CDR3 coding DNA: TGTGCCAGTAGCCAACGGCCTAGCGGGGCGACCTACAATGAGCAGTTCTTC. Amino acids: CASSQRPSGATYNEQFF. Full variable domain (outside the CDR3, taken from reference TRBV19 and TRBJ2-1): DGGITQSPKYLFRKEGQNVTLSCEQNLNHDAMYWYRQDPGQGLRLIYYSQIVNDFQKGDIAEGYSVSREKKESFPLTVTSAQKNPTAFYLCASSQRPSGATYNEQFFGPGTRLTVL.

This clonotype occurred many times. This chain connects TRBV7-3 to TRBJ2-1; TRBD1 matches 11 bases. Looked up from germline, CDR1 is SGHTA and CDR2 is FQGTGA. V lost 3 bases, J lost 7 bases, and 8 bases stayed unmatched. The CDR3 is 16 residues long. In nucleotides, the CDR3 is TGTGCCAGCAGCTTCAACCCGGGACAGGGGGGGAATGAGCAGTTCTTC. It encodes CASSFNPGQGGNEQFF.

CDR3 residues: CASLILAGGMNEQFF. In DNA form, the CDR3 reads TGTGCCAGCTTGATCCTAGCGGGGGGTATGAATGAGCAGTTCTTC. This chain uses TRBV18 with TRBJ2-1; 11 bases align to TRBD2. The V and J ends lost 7 bases and 7 bases, in that order; junction bases with no gene match: 9. This CDR3 region has 15 residues. The germline V gene has CDR1 KGHSH and CDR2 LQKENI.

In DNA form, the CDR3 reads TGCGCCAGCAGCTTGGAGGGAAACACCATATATTTT. It codes for CASSLEGNTIYF. The chain uses TRBV5-1 and TRBJ1-3; D is ambiguous. The CDR3 has 12 amino acids. V lost 0 bases and J 4 bases, leaving 2 bases between the germline ends. Germline V gene sequence: CDR1 SGHRS, CDR2 YFSETQ. Full variable domain (missing parts from reference TRBV5-1 and TRBJ1-3): KAGVTQTPRYLIKTRGQQVTLSCSPISGHRSVSWYQQTPGQGLQFLFEYFSETQRNKGNFPGRFSGRQFSNSRSEMNVSTLELGDSALYLCASSLEGNTIYFGEGSWLTVV.